A single sample gave rise to the 6 T cell receptor beta chains below, sequenced in a study of vaccination and CD4 T cells after COVID-19. Stated treatment: roughly 10-day PBMC culture with coronavirus spike peptide pools or control peptides (ViraFEST assay). Collection of the unexposed donor's CD4+ T cells took place before the COVID-19 pandemic (2011-2018). The Oncomine TCR Beta short-read assay was applied to DNA of cultured CD4+ T cells. Researchers extracted genomic DNA from CD4+ T cells that had been cultured. TCRdb re-derived calls from the PCR reads in MiXCR, one entry per CDR3 protein. The sample has about 9,100 distinct CDR3 sequences; 25% to 30% are singletons. Their target antigens are unknown. The sample taken for sequencing was CD4+ T cells from blood, cultured in vitro. The receptors stem from a human donor in good health.

As DNA, the CDR3 is TGTGCCAGCAGCGGGTGGGACATACAAGAGCAGTACTTC. As protein: CASSGWDIQEQYF. The chain employs TRBV11-2 and TRBJ2-7; possible D gene TRBD1, 6 bases. The germline V gene has CDR1 SGHAT and CDR2 FQNNGV. The CDR3 totals 13 residues. V was shortened by 5 bases and J by 7 bases, with 15 bases between the two germline ends.

This clonotype was seen a handful of times. The rearrangement links TRBV28 to TRBJ1-2; tentatively, D is TRBD1 (6 bases). V lost 3 bases, J lost 1 base, and 24 bases lay in between. Per the germline V gene, CDR1 is MDHEN and CDR2 is SYDVKM. The CDR3 consists of 19 residues. The chain's CDR3 is CASSFTHPGGAYFNYGYTF. Here the CDR3 DNA reads TGTGCCAGCAGTTTTACCCACCCGGGGGGGGCCTACTTTAACTATGGCTACACCTTC.

The chain combines TRBV7-8 with TRBJ2-7; perhaps D is TRBD1 or TRBD2 (6 bases each). CDR1 and CDR2 from the germline V gene are SGHVS and FQNEAQ. CDR3 length: 16 residues. The V end was cut by 4 bases, the J end by 6 bases, with 22 bases between. In nucleotides, the CDR3 is TGTGCCAGCAGCTGGAGCAACAGGGAGGTCCGCGGCGAGCAGTACTTC. Protein sequence: CASSWSNREVRGEQYF.

This chain connects TRBV7-2 to TRBJ2-5; the match to TRBD2 covers 7 bases. With V trimmed by 5 bases and J by 1 base, 10 bases remained unmatched. The CDR3 length is 16 residues. CDR1 is SGHTA and CDR2 is FQGNSA in the germline V gene. Here the CDR3 reads CASSRTLLAIQETQYF. Written as DNA, the CDR3 is TGTGCCAGCAGCCGAACCCTACTAGCGATCCAAGAGACCCAGTACTTC.

This clonotype was picked up a small number of times. The chain has TRBV11-3 and TRBJ2-2, with D perhaps TRBD2 (5 bases). The CDR3 sequence is 14 residues long. CDR1 and CDR2 (germline): SGHNT, YENEEA. Trimming pared 4 bases from V and 6 bases from J, leaving 12 bases between. Written as DNA, the CDR3 is TGTGCCAGCAGCTCCGGTAACGGGGCCGGGGAGCTGTTTTTT. This sequence encodes CASSSGNGAGELFF.

The genes are TRBV18 and TRBJ2-5; 8 nucleotides align to TRBD1. Per germline, CDR1 KGHSH and CDR2 LQKENI. CDR3 length: 14 residues. V lost 6 bases to trimming and J lost 4 bases; unmatched junction nucleotides: 7. This CDR3 reads CASSSGQGGETQYF. The CDR3, as DNA: TGTGCCAGCTCCTCCGGACAGGGAGGAGAGACCCAGTACTTC.